What follows describes a single T cell receptor (beta chain). The data were obtained in a study of OX40 agonist ivuxolimab in advanced cancers. Produced via immunoSEQ multiplex PCR; TCRdb's table is partial and in-frame only. Of 60,000 to 75,000 clones listed, roughly 88% are singletons. Here the sequenced sample was CD4+ or CD8+ T cells sorted from blood, taken in a trial of the OX40 agonist ivuxolimab. This receptor was obtained from an adult with an advanced solid tumor such as melanoma, head and neck, liver or kidney cancer.

CDR3 sequence: CASSSDRGRMDGYTF. The CDR3 DNA is TGTGCCAGTAGTTCCGACAGGGGGCGAATGGATGGCTACACCTTC. V usage is TRBV19 and J usage is TRBJ1-2; 10 bases fit TRBD1. V shed 5 bases, J shed 6 bases, and the junction held 9 bases outside the gene matches. The germline V gene has CDR1 LNHDA and CDR2 SQIVND (reference sequence). CDR3 length: 15 residues.